What follows are 13 T cell receptor beta chains derived from one specimen sequenced in a study of T cells after yellow fever vaccination. TCRdb reprocessed the 5' RACE reads with MiXCR, giving one entry per CDR3 protein. The sample yields hundreds of thousands of distinct CDR3 sequences, roughly 8% seen once. The material was PBMCs, obtained roughly 45 days after the first yellow fever vaccination. The source of these receptors is a man between 18 and 29 years old who received the YFV17D yellow fever vaccine.

This clonotype was counted ten times or more. The rearrangement links TRBV6-5 to TRBJ1-4, with D maybe TRBD1 (5 bases). CDR3 length: 14 residues. V lost 3 bases and J lost 7, with 12 bases in between. Germline CDR1 reads MNHEY; CDR2 reads SVGAGI. CDR3 region: CASSYGQGGEKLFF. The CDR3 DNA sequence: TGTGCCAGCAGTTATGGGCAGGGCGGTGAAAAACTGTTTTTT.

This clonotype came up a few times. The genes are TRBV2 and TRBJ2-1, with 7 bases identical to TRBD2. From germline, CDR1 is SNHLY and CDR2 FYNNEI. V lost 5 bases, J lost 10 bases, and 17 bases stayed unmatched. This CDR3 has 16 amino acids. CDR3 coding DNA: TGTGCCAGCAGTCCCACTAGTCTAGCGGTGCCCCAAGAGCAGTTCTTC. Its translation is CASSPTSLAVPQEQFF. Supplemented by reference TRBV2 and TRBJ2-1, the full variable domain reads EPEVTQTPSHQVTQMGQEVILRCVPISNHLYFYWYRQILGQKVEFLVSFYNNEISEKSEIFDDQFSVERPDGSNFTLKIRSTKLEDSAMYFCASSPTSLAVPQEQFFGPGTRLTVL.

The chain carries TRBV7-3 and TRBJ2-1; D may be TRBD2 (6 bases). This CDR3 contains 13 residues. V was clipped by 5 bases and J by 5 bases, with 10 bases between them. Germline V gene lookup returns CDR1 SGHTA and CDR2 FQGTGA. The CDR3 coding sequence is TGTGCCAGCAGCCCGTGGGGGGACAATGAGCAGTTCTTC. Protein sequence: CASSPWGDNEQFF. Full variable domain (missing parts from reference TRBV7-3 and TRBJ2-1): GAGVSQTPSNKVTEKGKYVELRCDPISGHTALYWYRQSLGQGPEFLIYFQGTGAADDSGLPNDRFFAVRPEGSVSTLKIQRTERGDSAVYLCASSPWGDNEQFFGPGTRLTVL.

The chain has TRBV5-5 and TRBJ2-1, with 8 bases identical to TRBD1. The CDR3 runs to 17 residues. The V and J ends lost 5 bases and 4 bases, in that order; junction bases with no gene match: 14. Germline lookup yields CDR1 SGHKS and CDR2 YYEKEE (reference sequence). The CDR3 bases are TGTGCCAGCAGTTGGGCGACAGGGGTAGGAGTATACAATGAGCAGTTCTTC. Amino acid sequence: CASSWATGVGVYNEQFF.

This clonotype was seen only a few times. The chain joins TRBV7-9 to TRBJ1-4; 8 nucleotides line up with TRBD1. The CDR3 contains 16 residues. CDR1 is SEHNR and CDR2 is FQNEAQ in the germline V gene (reference sequence). V shed 5 bases and J 7 bases; nucleotides not matched to a gene: 12. CDR3 nucleotides: TGTGCCAGCAGCCCGAGGGGGGACAGGCAGACTGAAAAACTGTTTTTT. Its translation is CASSPRGDRQTEKLFF. The complete variable domain, with remaining parts taken from reference TRBV7-9 and TRBJ1-4, reads DTGVSQNPRHKITKRGQNVTFRCDPISEHNRLYWYRQTLGQGPEFLTYFQNEAQLEKSRLLSDRFSAERPKGSFSTLEIQRTEQGDSAMYLCASSPRGDRQTEKLFFGSGTQLSVL.

The CDR3 sequence: CASSLGSRTEAFF. Written as DNA, the CDR3 is TGTGCCAGCAGTTTGGGCTCTCGGACTGAAGCTTTCTTT. This chain joins TRBV27 and TRBJ1-1; D is uncertain. The CDR3 is made up of 13 amino acids. Germline CDR1 reads MNHEY; CDR2 reads SMNVEV (reference sequence). V was cut by 3 bases and J by 5 bases, with 10 bases left in between.

The chain recombines TRBV7-2 with TRBJ2-2; the match to TRBD2 covers 8 bases. Germline V lookup: CDR1 SGHTA, CDR2 FQGNSA. The CDR3 length is 16 residues. Losses at the gene ends were 3 bases for V and 7 bases for J; bases not matched to a gene: 10. The CDR3 sequence: CASSFPGGAIGGELFF. The CDR3 nucleotides read TGTGCCAGCAGCTTTCCGGGAGGGGCCATAGGCGGGGAGCTGTTTTTT.

The chain combines TRBV7-2 with TRBJ2-3; 9 bases are shared with TRBD2. V was pared by 3 bases and J by 10 bases, with 11 bases of the junction left unmatched. Germline assignment: CDR1 SGHTA and CDR2 FQGNSA. The CDR3 totals 15 residues. The CDR3 here is CASSFGAGGPGSQYF. CDR3 coding DNA: TGTGCCAGCAGCTTTGGGGCGGGGGGGCCGGGATCGCAGTATTTT. The full variable domain, its missing parts supplied by reference TRBV7-2 and TRBJ2-3, is GAGVSQSPSNKVTEKGKDVELRCDPISGHTALYWYRQSLGQGLEFLIYFQGNSAPDKSGLPSDRFSAERTGGSVSTLTIQRTQQEDSAVYLCASSFGAGGPGSQYFGPGTRLTVL.

This clonotype came up many times. The chain links TRBV5-5 to TRBJ2-2; perhaps TRBD2 as D (6 bases). The CDR3 sequence is 12 residues long. In germline, CDR1 is SGHKS, CDR2 YYEKEE (reference sequence). V gave up 5 bases and J gave up 7 bases, with 9 bases separating them. The CDR3 DNA follows: TGTGCCAGCAGTCTGGGGGGCGGGGAGCTGTTTTTT. Amino acids: CASSLGGGELFF.

The chain recombines TRBV7-9 with TRBJ2-7; D uncertain. Germline V gene data show CDR1 as SEHNR and CDR2 as FQNEAQ (reference sequence). The CDR3 is made up of 12 amino acids. The V end lost 0 bases, the J end lost 2 bases, and 2 bases lay between the germline ends. CDR3 region: CASSLATYEQYF. The CDR3 DNA reads TGTGCCAGCAGCTTAGCGACCTACGAGCAGTACTTC.

The genes are TRBV4-2 and TRBJ2-3, with 10 bases aligning to TRBD1. Germline V gene lookup returns CDR1 LGHNA and CDR2 YNFKEQ. This CDR3 has 16 amino acids. J gave up 2 bases and V 4 bases, and 6 bases lay outside the gene matches. The DNA for the CDR3 is TGTGCCAGCAGCCTATCGGGACAGGGGATCACAGATACGCAGTATTTT. Protein product: CASSLSGQGITDTQYF.

This clonotype has more than one count but fewer than ten. V gene TRBV5-6 combines with J gene TRBJ2-7; D is possibly TRBD1 or TRBD2 (5 bases each). The V end lost 10 bases, the J end lost 3 bases, and 17 bases lay between the germline ends. CDR1 is SGHDT, CDR2 YYEEEE, per germline. This CDR3 has 13 amino acids. In DNA form, the CDR3 reads TGTGCCTCAGTGAGCCGGGACCGCTACGAGCAGTACGTC. The encoded protein is CASVSRDRYEQYV.

This clonotype has just a few counts. J is TRBJ1-2 and V is TRBV7-9; no clear D. Germline V gene data show CDR1 as SEHNR and CDR2 as FQNEAQ (reference sequence). CDR3 length equals 13 residues. Trimming took off 3 bases at V and 6 bases at J, with 11 bases between the two ends. The CDR3 loop reads CASSLNSIHGYTF. CDR3 nucleotides: TGTGCCAGCAGCTTGAACAGCATTCATGGCTACACCTTC.